The present entry profiles one TCR beta chain with its context. No antigen is known for it. The authors deemed Graves' hyperthyroidism stable absent ophthalmopathy progression within 18 months. It was RNA transcripts that yielded the amplified TCR beta CDR3 regions. A set of HTBI primers served as the primers for a first-round RT-PCR of the TCR CDR3. TCRdb processed the multiplex PCR reads anew with MiXCR; each CDR3 protein has one entry. The data contain 600,000 to 900,000 distinct CDR3 sequences, roughly 15% of them singletons. This CDR3 spans 16 amino acids. CDR1 MDHEN and CDR2 SYDVKM come from the germline V gene. The germline V and J ends were trimmed by 5 bases and 3 bases, with 14 bases remaining between them. The record originates from a study of T cells in Graves' hyperthyroidism and ophthalmopathy. Study results and caveats: Peripheral blood also featured most of the thyroid clonotypes expanded above 0.001.

The chain links TRBV28 to TRBJ1-6; D gene ambiguous. The TCR comes from a man between 18 and 29 years old with Graves' hyperthyroidism. The sample taken for sequencing was blood. CDR3 in DNA: TGTGCCAGCAGTCTTTCAGTCGGAGGCTATAATTCACCCCTCCACTTT. It yields the protein CASSLSVGGYNSPLHF.